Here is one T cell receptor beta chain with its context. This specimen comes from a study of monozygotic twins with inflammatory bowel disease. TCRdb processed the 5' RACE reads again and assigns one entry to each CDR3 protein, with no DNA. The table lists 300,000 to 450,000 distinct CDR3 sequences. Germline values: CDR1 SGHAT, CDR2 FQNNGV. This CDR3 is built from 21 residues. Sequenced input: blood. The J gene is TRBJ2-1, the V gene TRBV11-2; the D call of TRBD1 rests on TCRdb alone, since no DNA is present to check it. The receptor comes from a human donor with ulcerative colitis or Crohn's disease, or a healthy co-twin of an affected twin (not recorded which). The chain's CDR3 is CASSPIHPPSLGRVVGDEQFF.